This T cell receptor (beta chain) was captured in a study of vaccination and CD4 T cells after COVID-19. Study-wide context: A vaccine, either BNT162b2 or mRNA-1273, was given to participants in two doses.

Germline loops: CDR1 SGHTA, CDR2 FQGNSA. Losses at the gene ends were 6 bases for V and 5 bases for J; bases not matched to a gene: 11. This CDR3 is built from 15 residues. Documented time point: late sampling 161 to 241 days after vaccination in a few convalescent patients. TCRdb analysed the PCR reads with MiXCR anew, one entry per CDR3 protein. The repertoire includes some 28,000 distinct CDR3 sequences, around 50% of them detected once, and around 6% sits in the top ten. V and J are TRBV7-2 and TRBJ2-3, with 7 bases aligning to TRBD1. Here the sequenced sample was CD4+ T cells from blood, taken about 7 months after SARS-CoV-2 vaccination. This sequence originates from a human donor who had recovered from COVID-19. The CDR3 sequence is CASRGTTGIGDTQYF. The CDR3 DNA sequence: TGTGCCAGCAGAGGGACGACAGGGATTGGAGATACGCAGTATTTT.